This T cell receptor beta chain was documented in a study of CD8 T cells in Susac syndrome. Roughly 0.45 to 1 ug RNA was reverse transcribed with random hexamers. It was immunoSEQ multiplex PCR that amplified TCR beta CDR3 across 54 Vbeta and 13 Jbeta. One entry per CDR3 protein results from TCRdb running MiXCR on the immunoSEQ multiplex PCR reads. The sample shows over 150,000 distinct CDR3 sequences, 85% to 95% of them seen only once. The V gene end was trimmed by 2 bases and the J gene end by 5 bases; junction bases not matched to a gene: 4. CDR1 and CDR2 (germline): MNHNY, SVGAGI (reference sequence). The CDR3 loop spans 14 amino acids. In contrast to the negatively isolated CD8+ and CD4+ T cells, TEMRA cells were FACS-enriched.

The source of this sequence is a human donor with Susac syndrome. Sequencing was done on a sample of CD4+ T cells from PBMCs. This chain links TRBV6-6 with TRBJ2-7, with 9 bases identical to TRBD2. CDR3 coding DNA: TGTGCCAGCAGTTACGAAGGGACTAGCAACGAGCAGTACTTC. Translating it yields CASSYEGTSNEQYF.